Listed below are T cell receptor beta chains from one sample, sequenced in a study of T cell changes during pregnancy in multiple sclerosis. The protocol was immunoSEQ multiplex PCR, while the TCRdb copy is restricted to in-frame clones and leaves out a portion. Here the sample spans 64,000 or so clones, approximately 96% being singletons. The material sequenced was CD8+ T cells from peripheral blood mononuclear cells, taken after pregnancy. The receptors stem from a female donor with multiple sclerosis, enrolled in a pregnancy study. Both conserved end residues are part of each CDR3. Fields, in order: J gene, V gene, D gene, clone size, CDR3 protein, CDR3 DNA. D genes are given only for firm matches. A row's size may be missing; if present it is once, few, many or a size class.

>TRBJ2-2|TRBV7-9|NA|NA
CASRPMAENTGELFF
TGTGCCAGCAGGCCTATGGCGGAAAACACCGGGGAGCTGTTTTTT
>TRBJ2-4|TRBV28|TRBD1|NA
CASSNRGYIQYF
TGTGCCAGCAGCAACAGGGGTTACATTCAGTACTTC
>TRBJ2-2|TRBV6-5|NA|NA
CASMHKGAGELFF
TGTGCCAGCATGCACAAGGGGGCCGGGGAGCTGTTTTTT
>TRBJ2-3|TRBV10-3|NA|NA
CAISERGDPDTQYF
TGTGCCATCAGTGAGCGCGGGGACCCAGATACGCAGTATTTT
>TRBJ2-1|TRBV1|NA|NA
CTSSRRWFEQFF
TGCACCAGCAGCCGGAGGTGGTTTGAGCAGTTCTTC
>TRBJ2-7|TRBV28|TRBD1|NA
CASRDRVSYEQYF
TGTGCCAGCAGAGACAGGGTCTCCTACGAGCAGTACTTC
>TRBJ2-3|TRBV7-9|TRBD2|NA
CASSFLGGSTDTQYF
TGTGCCAGCAGCTTCTTGGGGGGGTCTACAGATACGCAGTATTTT
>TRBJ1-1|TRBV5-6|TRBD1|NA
CASSLGLGQGRVAFF
TGTGCCAGCAGCTTGGGGCTGGGACAGGGGAGGGTAGCTTTCTTT
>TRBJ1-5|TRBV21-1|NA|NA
CASSTDSDAIFSNQPQHF
TGTGCCAGCAGCACGGACAGCGACGCTATATTTAGCAATCAGCCCCAGCATTTT
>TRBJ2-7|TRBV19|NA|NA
CASSPSGGTFYEQYF
TGTGCCAGTAGTCCCAGCGGCGGGACTTTCTACGAGCAGTACTTC
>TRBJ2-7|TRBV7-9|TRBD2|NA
CASRGGDSYEQYF
TGTGCCAGCAGGGGGGGGGATTCCTACGAGCAGTACTTC
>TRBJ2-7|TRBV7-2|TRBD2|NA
CASSVGLAGGYEQYF
TGTGCCAGCAGCGTTGGACTAGCGGGAGGCTACGAGCAGTACTTC
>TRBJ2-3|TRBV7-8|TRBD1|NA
CASSSPSDRGDTQYF
TGTGCCAGCAGCTCCCCGTCGGACAGGGGGGATACGCAGTATTTT
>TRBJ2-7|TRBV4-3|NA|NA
CASSQDIGGIFAEQYF
TGCGCCAGCAGCCAAGATATCGGCGGGATTTTCGCCGAGCAGTACTTC
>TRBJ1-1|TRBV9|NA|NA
CASGGGNTEAFF
TGTGCCAGCGGGGGGGGGAACACTGAAGCTTTCTTT
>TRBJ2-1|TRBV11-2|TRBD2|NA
CASSLLGLAGGGWQFF
TGTGCCAGCAGCTTACTGGGACTAGCGGGAGGAGGGTGGCAGTTCTTC
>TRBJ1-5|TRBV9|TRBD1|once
CASSDGTGGRPQHF
TGTGCCAGCAGCGACGGGACAGGGGGTCGGCCCCAGCATTTT
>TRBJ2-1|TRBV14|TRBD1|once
CASSQEGQEEDEQFF
TGTGCCAGCAGCCAAGAGGGACAGGAGGAAGATGAGCAGTTCTTC
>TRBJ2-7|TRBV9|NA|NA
CASSVSSRPGDGEQYF
TGTGCCAGCAGCGTAAGCTCTAGACCGGGAGATGGCGAGCAGTACTTC
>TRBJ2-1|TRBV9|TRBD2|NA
CASSTRGSGDEQFF
TGTGCCAGCAGCACTAGGGGAAGCGGGGATGAGCAGTTCTTC
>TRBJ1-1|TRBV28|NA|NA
CASSPLGADTEAFF
TGTGCCAGCAGCCCTTTAGGGGCAGACACTGAAGCTTTCTTT
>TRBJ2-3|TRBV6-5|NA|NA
CASSYTVTGTDTQYF
TGTGCCAGCAGTTACACAGTCACGGGCACAGATACGCAGTATTTT
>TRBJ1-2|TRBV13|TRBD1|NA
CASSFSGQGRVYGYTF
TGTGCCAGCAGCTTTTCTGGACAGGGGAGAGTCTATGGCTACACCTTC
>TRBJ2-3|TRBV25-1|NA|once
CASSEQGSLDTQYF
TGTGCCAGCAGTGAACAGGGGAGTTTAGATACGCAGTATTTT
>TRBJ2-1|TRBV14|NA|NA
CASSQIASEQFF
TGTGCCAGCAGCCAAATAGCAAGTGAGCAGTTCTTC
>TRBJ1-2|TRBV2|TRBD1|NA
CASRNRTGALYGYTF
TGTGCCAGCAGAAATCGGACAGGGGCTCTCTACGGCTACACCTTC
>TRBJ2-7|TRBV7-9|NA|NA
CASSFPPGQDEQYF
TGTGCCAGCAGCTTCCCTCCTGGTCAGGACGAGCAGTACTTC
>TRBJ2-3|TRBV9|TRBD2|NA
CASSVARGAGTDTQYF
TGTGCCAGCAGCGTAGCGCGGGGGGCTGGCACAGATACGCAGTATTTT
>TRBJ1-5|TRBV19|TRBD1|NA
CASSIWTGDDQPQHF
TGTGCCAGTAGTATTTGGACAGGGGACGATCAGCCCCAGCATTTT
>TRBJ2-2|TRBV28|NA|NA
CASPNGAGELFF
TGTGCCAGCCCGAACGGAGCGGGGGAGCTGTTTTTT
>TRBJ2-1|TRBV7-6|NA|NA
CASSGGAGRIDEQFF
TGTGCCAGCAGCGGAGGGGCGGGAAGGATCGATGAGCAGTTCTTC